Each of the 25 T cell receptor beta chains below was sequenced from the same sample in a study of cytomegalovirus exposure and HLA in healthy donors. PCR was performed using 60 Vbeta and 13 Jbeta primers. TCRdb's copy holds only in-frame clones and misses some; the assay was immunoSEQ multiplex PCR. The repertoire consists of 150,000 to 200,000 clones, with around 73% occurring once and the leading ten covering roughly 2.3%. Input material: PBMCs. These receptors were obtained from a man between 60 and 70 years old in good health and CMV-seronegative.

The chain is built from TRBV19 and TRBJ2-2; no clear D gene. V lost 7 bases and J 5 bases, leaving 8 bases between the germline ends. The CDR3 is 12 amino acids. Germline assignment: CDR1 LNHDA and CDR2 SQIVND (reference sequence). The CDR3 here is CASISRTGELFF. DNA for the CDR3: TGTGCCAGTATCTCTAGAACCGGGGAGCTGTTTTTT.

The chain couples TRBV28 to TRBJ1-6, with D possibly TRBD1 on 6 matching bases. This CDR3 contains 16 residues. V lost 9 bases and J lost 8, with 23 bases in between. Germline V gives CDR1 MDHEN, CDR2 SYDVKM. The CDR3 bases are TGTGCCAGTGGACAGTCAGGCCCGCCTGGGTATTCACCCCTCCACTTT. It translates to CASGQSGPPGYSPLHF.

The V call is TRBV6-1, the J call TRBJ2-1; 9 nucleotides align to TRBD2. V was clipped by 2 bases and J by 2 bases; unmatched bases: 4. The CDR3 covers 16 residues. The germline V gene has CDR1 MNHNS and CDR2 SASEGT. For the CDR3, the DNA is TGTGCCAGCAGTGAATTTGTAGCGGGAGCCTACAATGAGCAGTTCTTC. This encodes CASSEFVAGAYNEQFF.

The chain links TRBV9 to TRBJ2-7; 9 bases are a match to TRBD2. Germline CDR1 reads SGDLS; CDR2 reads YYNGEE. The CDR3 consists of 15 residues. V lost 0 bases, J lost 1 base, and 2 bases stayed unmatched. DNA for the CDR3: TGTGCCAGCAGCGTAGGTAGCGGGAGATCCTACGAGCAGTACTTC. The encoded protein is CASSVGSGRSYEQYF.

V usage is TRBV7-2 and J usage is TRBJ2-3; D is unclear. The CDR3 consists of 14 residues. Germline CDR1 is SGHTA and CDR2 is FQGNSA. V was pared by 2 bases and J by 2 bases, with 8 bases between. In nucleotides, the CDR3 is TGTGCCAGCAGCTTACCTCCTAACACAGATACGCAGTATTTT. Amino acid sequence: CASSLPPNTDTQYF.

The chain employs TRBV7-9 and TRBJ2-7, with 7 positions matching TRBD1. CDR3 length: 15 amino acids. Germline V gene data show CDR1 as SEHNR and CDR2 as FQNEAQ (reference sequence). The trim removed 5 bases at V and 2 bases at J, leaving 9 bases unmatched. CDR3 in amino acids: CASSIRQGTAYEQYF. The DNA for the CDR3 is TGTGCCAGCAGCATAAGACAGGGTACAGCCTACGAGCAGTACTTC.

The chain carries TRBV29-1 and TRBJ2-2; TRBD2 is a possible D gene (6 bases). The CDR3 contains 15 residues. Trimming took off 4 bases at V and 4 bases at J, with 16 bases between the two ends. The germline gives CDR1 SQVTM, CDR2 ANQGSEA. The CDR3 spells CSVVAGNRGTGELFF. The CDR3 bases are TGCAGCGTTGTTGCGGGGAATCGAGGCACCGGGGAGCTGTTTTTT.

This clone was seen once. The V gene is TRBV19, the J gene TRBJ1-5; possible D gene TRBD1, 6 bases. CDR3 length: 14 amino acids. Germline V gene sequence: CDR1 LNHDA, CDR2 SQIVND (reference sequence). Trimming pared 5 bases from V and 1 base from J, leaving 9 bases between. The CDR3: CASSDRPSNQPQHF. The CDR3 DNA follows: TGTGCCAGTAGTGACAGGCCGAGCAATCAGCCCCAGCATTTT.

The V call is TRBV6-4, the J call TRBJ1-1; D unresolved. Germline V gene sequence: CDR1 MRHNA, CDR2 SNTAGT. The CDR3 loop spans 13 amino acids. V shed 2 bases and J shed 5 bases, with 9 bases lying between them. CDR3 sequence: CASSDQAGTEAFF. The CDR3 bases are TGTGCCAGCAGTGACCAGGCTGGGACTGAAGCTTTCTTT.

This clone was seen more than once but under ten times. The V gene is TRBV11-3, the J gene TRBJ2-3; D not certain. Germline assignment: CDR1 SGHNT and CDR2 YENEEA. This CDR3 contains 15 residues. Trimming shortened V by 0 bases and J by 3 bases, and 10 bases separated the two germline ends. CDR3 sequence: CASSLDGIGTDTQYF. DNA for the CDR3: TGTGCCAGCAGCTTAGATGGTATCGGGACAGATACGCAGTATTTT.

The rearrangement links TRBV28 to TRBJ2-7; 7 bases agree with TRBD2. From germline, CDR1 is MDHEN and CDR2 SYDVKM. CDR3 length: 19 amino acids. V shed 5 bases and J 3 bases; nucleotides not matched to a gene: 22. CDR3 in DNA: TGTGCCAGCAGTCCACTTCACCTCACCGGGCCCTGGGAGGGCTACGAGCAGTACTTC. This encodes CASSPLHLTGPWEGYEQYF.

CDR3 sequence: CASSPWVGQGTSDEQFF. DNA for the CDR3: TGTGCCAGCAGCCCGTGGGTGGGACAGGGGACGTCCGATGAGCAGTTCTTC. This chain uses TRBV7-6 with TRBJ2-1; TRBD1 matches 10 bases. The V and J ends lost 5 bases and 8 bases, in that order; junction bases with no gene match: 15. CDR3 size: 17 residues. Germline V gene lookup returns CDR1 SGHVS and CDR2 FNYEAQ.

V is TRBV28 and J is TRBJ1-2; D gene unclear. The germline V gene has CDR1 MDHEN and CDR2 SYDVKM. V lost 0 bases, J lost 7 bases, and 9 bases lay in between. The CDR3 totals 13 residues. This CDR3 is CASSLWGSGGYTF. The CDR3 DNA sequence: TGTGCCAGCAGTTTATGGGGAAGCGGTGGCTACACCTTC.

CDR3 loop: CASSEQGTSTDTQYF. CDR3 sequence (DNA): TGCGCCAGCAGCGAACAGGGGACTAGCACAGATACGCAGTATTTT. This chain connects TRBV5-1 to TRBJ2-3, with D possibly matching TRBD1 (7 bases). The V and J ends lost 4 bases and 0 bases respectively, with 12 bases between them. The CDR3 length is 15 residues. Germline lookup yields CDR1 SGHRS and CDR2 YFSETQ.

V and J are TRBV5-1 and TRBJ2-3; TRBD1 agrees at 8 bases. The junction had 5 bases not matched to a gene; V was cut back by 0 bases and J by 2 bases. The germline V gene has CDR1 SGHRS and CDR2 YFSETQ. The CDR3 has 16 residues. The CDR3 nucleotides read TGCGCCAGCAGCTTGGCGGGACAGGAGATCACAGATACGCAGTATTTT. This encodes CASSLAGQEITDTQYF.

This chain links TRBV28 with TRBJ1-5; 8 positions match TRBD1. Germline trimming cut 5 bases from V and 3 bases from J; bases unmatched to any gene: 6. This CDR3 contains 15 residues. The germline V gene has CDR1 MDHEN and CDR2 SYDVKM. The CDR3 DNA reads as TGTGCCAGCAGTCAATCGGGACAGGACAATCAGCCCCAGCATTTT. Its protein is CASSQSGQDNQPQHF.

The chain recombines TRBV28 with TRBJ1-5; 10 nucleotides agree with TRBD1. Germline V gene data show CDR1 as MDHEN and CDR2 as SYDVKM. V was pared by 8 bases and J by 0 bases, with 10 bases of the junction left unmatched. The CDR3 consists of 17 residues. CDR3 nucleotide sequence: TGTGCCAGCCTGCGACAGGGGGCTGAATTTAGCAATCAGCCCCAGCATTTT. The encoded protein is CASLRQGAEFSNQPQHF.

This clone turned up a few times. The CDR3 coding sequence is TGTGCCAGCAGGGTGTCGGGACAGCAAGCACTGAGGGCTTTCTTT. Its translation is CASRVSGQQALRAFF. The V gene is TRBV2, the J gene TRBJ1-1; 7 bases map to TRBD1. Germline values: CDR1 SNHLY, CDR2 FYNNEI. The CDR3 covers 15 residues. The junction had 18 bases not matched to a gene; V was cut back by 6 bases and J by 11 bases. Using reference TRBV2 and TRBJ1-1 for the parts outside the CDR3, the full variable domain is EPEVTQTPSHQVTQMGQEVILRCVPISNHLYFYWYRQILGQKVEFLVSFYNNEISEKSEIFDDQFSVERPDGSNFTLKIRSTKLEDSAMYFCASRVSGQQALRAFFGQGTRLTVV.

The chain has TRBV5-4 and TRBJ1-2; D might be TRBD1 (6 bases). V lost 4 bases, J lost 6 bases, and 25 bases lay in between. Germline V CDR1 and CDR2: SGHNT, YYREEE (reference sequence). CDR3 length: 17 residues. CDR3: CASSISGRVQGIDGYTF. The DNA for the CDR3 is TGTGCCAGCAGCATTTCCGGGCGGGTACAGGGTATCGATGGCTACACCTTC.

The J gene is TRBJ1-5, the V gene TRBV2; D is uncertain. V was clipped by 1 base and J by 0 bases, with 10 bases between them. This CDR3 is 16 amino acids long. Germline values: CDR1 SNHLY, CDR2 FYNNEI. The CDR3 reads CASSEEAGNSNQPQHF. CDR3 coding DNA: TGTGCCAGCAGTGAAGAGGCAGGTAATAGCAATCAGCCCCAGCATTTT.

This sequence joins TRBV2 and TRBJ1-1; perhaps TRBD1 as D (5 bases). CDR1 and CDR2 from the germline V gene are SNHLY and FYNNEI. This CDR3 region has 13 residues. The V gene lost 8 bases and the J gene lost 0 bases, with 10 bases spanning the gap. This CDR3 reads CASYRYLNTEAFF. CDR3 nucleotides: TGTGCCAGCTACAGGTACCTGAACACTGAAGCTTTCTTT.

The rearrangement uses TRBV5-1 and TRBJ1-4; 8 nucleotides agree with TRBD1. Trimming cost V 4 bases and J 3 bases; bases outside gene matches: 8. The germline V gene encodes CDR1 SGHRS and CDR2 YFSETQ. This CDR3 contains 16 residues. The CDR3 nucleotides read TGCGCCAGCAGCCGCTCAGGGGGCTCGGCTAATGAAAAACTGTTTTTT. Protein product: CASSRSGGSANEKLFF.

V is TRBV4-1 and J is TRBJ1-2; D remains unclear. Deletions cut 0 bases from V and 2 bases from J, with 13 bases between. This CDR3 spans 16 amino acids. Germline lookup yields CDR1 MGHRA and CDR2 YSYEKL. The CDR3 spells CASSQDGVRSNYGYTF. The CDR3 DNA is TGCGCCAGCAGCCAAGATGGTGTCAGGTCCAACTATGGCTACACCTTC.

The DNA of the CDR3 is TGTGCCAGTAGTACGGACAGGGACAATGAGCAGTTCTTC. This codes for CASSTDRDNEQFF. J is TRBJ2-1 and V is TRBV19; 8 positions match TRBD1. Germline CDR1 and CDR2: LNHDA and SQIVND (reference sequence). V gave up 4 bases and J gave up 5 bases; unmatched junction bases: 1. The CDR3 is 13 amino acids. Looking up the rest from reference TRBV19 and TRBJ2-1 gives the full variable domain: DGGITQSPKYLFRKEGQNVTLSCEQNLNHDAMYWYRQDPGQGLRLIYYSQIVNDFQKGDIAEGYSVSREKKESFPLTVTSAQKNPTAFYLCASSTDRDNEQFFGPGTRLTVL.

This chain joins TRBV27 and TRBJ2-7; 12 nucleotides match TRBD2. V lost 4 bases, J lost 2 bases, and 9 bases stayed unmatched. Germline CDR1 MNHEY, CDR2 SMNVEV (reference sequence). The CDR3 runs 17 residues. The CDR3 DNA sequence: TGTGCCAGCAGTTCTCAACTCCCTAGCGGGAGGGCCTACGAGCAGTACTTC. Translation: CASSSQLPSGRAYEQYF.